This T cell receptor beta chain was documented in a study of T cell repertoires in ileal Crohn's disease. Overall study: Postoperative therapy was given to about half: around 12 thiopurines, around 20 anti-TNF agents.

Approximately 550 nanograms of biopsy DNA per sample underwent TCRB immunosequencing. Profiling relied on immunoSEQ multiplex PCR, and the TCRdb table lists in-frame clones only, not all of them. The sample lists 8,000 or so clones, around 82% occurring once. The ends were cut back, 0 bases at V and 4 bases at J, with 13 bases in the middle. CDR1 is SGHNT, CDR2 YYREEE, per germline (reference sequence). The CDR3 spans 15 residues. Sequences were obtained from ileal tissue. The chain links TRBV5-4 to TRBJ1-2; D possibly corresponds to TRBD1 (5 bases). This clonotype originated in an adult with Crohn's disease. CDR3 protein: CASSLEGVLGYGYTF. The CDR3 DNA sequence: TGTGCCAGCAGCTTGGAAGGGGTGTTGGGCTATGGCTACACCTTC.